What follows is one TCR beta chain and its context. The record originates from a study of Graves' ophthalmopathy and Graves' hyperthyroidism. Transcripts of RNA were the source for amplifying TCR beta CDR3 regions. Investigators did first-round RT-PCR with HTBI primers, then second-round multiplex PCR. TCRdb processed the multiplex PCR reads anew with MiXCR; each CDR3 protein has one entry. The sample consists of over a million distinct CDR3 sequences, about 36% of them appearing once. CDR1 ENHRY and CDR2 SYGVKD come from the germline V gene. The CDR3 is 14 residues long. The V segment lost 10 bases and the J segment 10 bases; nucleotides outside the gene matches: 10.

This chain links TRBV10-3 with TRBJ1-6, with TRBD1 identical over 10 bases. The clonotype originates from an adult man with Graves' hyperthyroidism. The sequencing input was peripheral blood or thyroid tissue (not recorded which). This CDR3 is CATLGTGALSPLHF. The CDR3 DNA reads TGTGCCACCCTGGGGACAGGGGCTCTCTCACCCCTCCACTTT.